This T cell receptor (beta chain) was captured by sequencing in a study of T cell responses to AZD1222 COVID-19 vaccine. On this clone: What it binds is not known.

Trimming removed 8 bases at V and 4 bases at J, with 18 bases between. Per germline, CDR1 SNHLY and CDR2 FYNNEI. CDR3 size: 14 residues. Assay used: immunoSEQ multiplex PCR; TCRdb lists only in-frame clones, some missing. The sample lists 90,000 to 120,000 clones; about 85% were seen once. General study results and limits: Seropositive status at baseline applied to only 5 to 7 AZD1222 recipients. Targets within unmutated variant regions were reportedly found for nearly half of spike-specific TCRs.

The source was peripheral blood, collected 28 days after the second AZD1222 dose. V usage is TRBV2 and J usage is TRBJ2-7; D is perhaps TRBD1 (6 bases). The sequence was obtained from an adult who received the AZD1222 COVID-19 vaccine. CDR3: CASVPSGARYEQYF. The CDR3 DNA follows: TGTGCCAGCGTCCCTTCAGGGGCACGTTACGAGCAGTACTTC. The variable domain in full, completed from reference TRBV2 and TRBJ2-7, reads EPEVTQTPSHQVTQMGQEVILRCVPISNHLYFYWYRQILGQKVEFLVSFYNNEISEKSEIFDDQFSVERPDGSNFTLKIRSTKLEDSAMYFCASVPSGARYEQYFGPGTRLTVT.